Shown below are 15 T cell receptor beta chains from a single sample sequenced in a study of PD-1 blockade in classical Hodgkin lymphoma. In every patient, relapse followed autologous stem cell transplantation, while exposure to brentuximab vedotin differed. Assay: immunoSEQ multiplex PCR; the TCRdb copy retains only in-frame clones and omits some. In the table there are some 21,000 clones, over 70% of which are singletons. This specimen was peripheral blood mononuclear cells (PBMCs), taken at baseline. These receptors originate from a human donor with classical Hodgkin lymphoma.

This clone ranks as medium-sized (0.01 to 0.1%). The genes are TRBV2 and TRBJ1-2; TRBD1 matches 8 bases. CDR1 and CDR2 from the germline V gene are SNHLY and FYNNEI. V dropped 6 bases and J dropped 4; count of bases not matched to a gene: 10. This CDR3 is 15 amino acids long. This CDR3 is CASRDRDSPIYGYTF. The CDR3, as DNA: TGTGCCAGCAGGGACAGGGACTCACCCATCTATGGCTACACCTTC.

This chain uses TRBV5-5 with TRBJ2-2; weak D call: TRBD2 (6 bases). The germline gives CDR1 SGHKS, CDR2 YYEKEE (reference sequence). This CDR3 has 15 residues. Trimming took off 0 bases at V and 4 bases at J, with 10 bases between the two ends. This CDR3 reads CASSLDGSSTGELFF. CDR3 coding DNA: TGTGCCAGCAGCTTGGACGGGAGTAGCACCGGGGAGCTGTTTTTT.

The J gene is TRBJ2-5, the V gene TRBV4-2; D unclear. Between the trimmed V and J ends, which lost 0 bases and 5 bases, there was a span of 10 bases. The germline V gene has CDR1 LGHNA and CDR2 YNFKEQ. This CDR3 spans 14 amino acids. The DNA of the CDR3 is TGTGCCAGCAGCCAAGATGAGCTGGGGGAGACCCAGTACTTC. Translated: CASSQDELGETQYF.

Note on this clone: Within the sample, other DNA sequences also encode this same CDR3. The chain recombines TRBV7-9 with TRBJ1-5; tentative D call: TRBD1 (5 bases). CDR1 SEHNR and CDR2 FQNEAQ come from the germline V gene (reference sequence). This CDR3 is 15 amino acids long. Trimming pared 2 bases from V and 0 bases from J, leaving 8 bases between. The CDR3 sequence is CASSLQGYSNQPQHF. CDR3 coding DNA: TGTGCCAGCAGCTTACAGGGCTATAGCAATCAGCCCCAGCATTTT.

This clone is labeled large. The chain uses TRBV6-6 and TRBJ2-7; no clear D. The CDR3 runs to 12 residues. V was trimmed by 3 bases and J by 5 bases, leaving 8 bases between them. CDR1 is MNHNY and CDR2 is SVGAGI in the germline V gene (reference sequence). CDR3 nucleotide sequence: TGTGCCAGCAGTTATCTAATGGACGAGCAGTACTTC. Translation gives CASSYLMDEQYF.

By proportion, this clone is large (0.1 to 1%). The chain employs TRBV11-2 and TRBJ2-5, with a weak D call TRBD1 (7 bases). This CDR3 contains 13 residues. V lost 5 bases and J 5 bases, leaving 12 bases between the germline ends. Germline V gives CDR1 SGHAT, CDR2 FQNNGV. The CDR3 region has the DNA TGTGCCAGCAGCAAGGGGGCGGGGGAGACCCAGTACTTC. Protein: CASSKGAGETQYF.

Written as DNA, the CDR3 is TGTGCCAGCAGTTTCGGGGGCTCCGGCACTGAAGCTTTCTTT. It codes for CASSFGGSGTEAFF. V and J are TRBV6-1 and TRBJ1-1; D perhaps matches TRBD1 (6 bases). The CDR3 loop spans 14 amino acids. CDR1 and CDR2 from the germline V gene are MNHNS and SASEGT. V was pared by 5 bases and J by 4 bases, with 14 bases between.

The chain employs TRBV10-3 and TRBJ2-6; TRBD2 might be the D (7 bases). V shed 8 bases and J shed 0 bases, with 17 bases lying between them. Germline assignment: CDR1 ENHRY and CDR2 SYGVKD. The CDR3 is 17 amino acids. The chain's CDR3 is CAIGGGLPSSGANVLTF. Here the CDR3 DNA reads TGTGCCATCGGCGGGGGCCTACCTAGCTCTGGGGCCAACGTCCTGACTTTC.

The V gene is TRBV6-1, the J gene TRBJ2-7; 9 nucleotides agree with TRBD1. V lost 4 bases and J lost 12; bases outside the gene matches: 13. CDR1 MNHNS and CDR2 SASEGT come from the germline V gene. The CDR3 is made up of 14 amino acids. DNA for the CDR3: TGTGCCAGCAGTGGGACCGGGACAGGGACTTCGTTGTACTTC. Its protein is CASSGTGTGTSLYF.

The chain uses TRBV25-1 and TRBJ2-7; D may correspond to TRBD1 or TRBD2 (6 bases each). CDR1 is MGHDK and CDR2 is SYGVNS in the germline V gene. The CDR3 sequence is 13 residues long. Trimming cost V 3 bases and J 6 bases, with 12 bases left between them. CDR3 in amino acids: CASSDRGASEQYF. The CDR3 DNA reads TGTGCCAGCAGTGATAGGGGGGCTTCCGAGCAGTACTTC.

The rearrangement links TRBV30 to TRBJ2-7; TRBD2 is a possible D gene (6 bases). The CDR3 covers 13 residues. Germline loops: CDR1 GTSNPN, CDR2 SVGIG (reference sequence). V was clipped by 3 bases and J by 4 bases, with 13 bases between them. The CDR3 is CAWRPGGQYEQYF. CDR3 sequence (DNA): TGTGCCTGGAGACCCGGGGGTCAGTACGAGCAGTACTTC.

The chain carries TRBV7-2 and TRBJ2-7, with 7 bases identical to TRBD1. After removal of 5 bases from V and 4 bases from J, the junction contained 8 bases not matched to a gene. The CDR3 extends over 14 amino acids. Germline V gene sequence: CDR1 SGHTA, CDR2 FQGNSA. CDR3 protein: CASSPPGQFYEQYF. The CDR3 DNA sequence: TGTGCCAGCAGCCCTCCGGGACAGTTTTACGAGCAGTACTTC.

The CDR3 spells CASRQDQGEKLFF. Written as DNA, the CDR3 is TGCGCCAGCAGACAGGACCAGGGTGAAAAACTGTTTTTT. This sequence joins TRBV5-1 and TRBJ1-4; a weak D match, TRBD1 (5 bases). The CDR3 extends over 13 amino acids. Germline CDR1 SGHRS, CDR2 YFSETQ. Trimming took off 5 bases at V and 7 bases at J, with 12 bases between the two ends.

This clone was seen only once. The chain links TRBV19 to TRBJ2-1; D is uncertain. Per germline, CDR1 LNHDA and CDR2 SQIVND (reference sequence). Trimming removed 2 bases at V and 7 bases at J, with 15 bases between. The CDR3 covers 15 residues. The CDR3 is CASSISSAPGNEQFF. CDR3 nucleotides: TGTGCCAGTAGTATATCTAGTGCTCCCGGGAATGAGCAGTTCTTC.

The genes are TRBV5-6 and TRBJ1-4, with 9 bases fitting TRBD1. The CDR3 spans 15 residues. With 4 bases clipped from V and 7 bases from J, the junction kept 8 bases outside the gene matches. The germline CDR1 and CDR2 sequences are SGHDT and YYEEEE. Written as DNA, the CDR3 is TGTGCCAGCAGCCGGACAGGGGAGGGGGGTGAAAAACTGTTTTTT. Protein sequence: CASSRTGEGGEKLFF.